Listed below are T cell receptor beta chains from one sample, sequenced in a study of blood T cells in healthy people across ages. Using its own MiXCR run on the 5' RACE reads, TCRdb lists one record per CDR3 protein. The sample gives roughly 720,000 distinct CDR3 sequences, 53% of which show up once; approximately 40% is in the top ten. Input material: blood. Source of these receptors: a man aged 80 or over in good health. Each CDR3 is given with its conserved first and last residue. D genes are given only for firm matches. A row's size may be missing; if present it is once, few, many or a size class.

J: TRBJ2-5; size: -; V: TRBV12-3/TRBV12-4; D: -; DNA: TGTGCCAGCAGTTTTAGGGTTCGGGGTGTAGAGACCCAGTACTTC; CDR3: CASSFRVRGVETQYF
J: TRBJ2-1; size: -; V: TRBV7-9; D: -; DNA: TGTGCCAGCAGCTTAGACGGCTACCCTAATATCAATGAGCAGTTCTTC; CDR3: CASSLDGYPNINEQFF
J: TRBJ2-7; size: -; V: TRBV20-1; D: TRBD1; DNA: TGCAGTGCTACCTTACAGGGGGCGGCTGGCGAGCAGTACTTC; CDR3: CSATLQGAAGEQYF
J: TRBJ2-3; size: -; V: TRBV28; D: TRBD2; DNA: TGTGCCAGCAGTTTAGCGGGAGAGGTCGGCACAGATACGCAGTATTTT; CDR3: CASSLAGEVGTDTQYF
J: TRBJ1-4; size: -; V: TRBV19; D: TRBD1; DNA: TGTGCCAGTACTCCAGTAGGGACAGTTAATGAAAAACTGTTTTTT; CDR3: CASTPVGTVNEKLFF
J: TRBJ1-3; size: -; V: TRBV20-1; D: -; DNA: TGCAGTGCTACTTCCAGGAGCTCTGGAAACACCATATATTTT; CDR3: CSATSRSSGNTIYF
J: TRBJ2-4; size: few; V: TRBV9; D: -; DNA: TGTGCCAGCAGCCCCTTTTCGGGGAACATTCAGTACTTC; CDR3: CASSPFSGNIQYF
J: TRBJ1-2; size: -; V: TRBV30; D: TRBD1; DNA: TGTGCCTGGAGGTCGACAGGGGGCAACTATGGCTACACCTTC; CDR3: CAWRSTGGNYGYTF
J: TRBJ1-2; size: -; V: TRBV4-1; D: TRBD1; DNA: TGCGCCAGCAGCCAGGAGACAGGGGTAACCTATGGCTACACTTTC; CDR3: CASSQETGVTYGYTF
J: TRBJ2-5; size: many; V: TRBV4-2; D: -; DNA: TGTGCCAGCAGCCAAGGCCACCCAAGTTATCAAGAGACCCAGTACTTC; CDR3: CASSQGHPSYQETQYF
J: TRBJ1-1; size: -; V: TRBV6-6; D: TRBD1; DNA: TGTGCCAGCAGGAAACAGGGGGACGGGACTGAAGCTTTCTTT; CDR3: CASRKQGDGTEAFF
J: TRBJ1-5; size: many; V: TRBV5-6; D: -; DNA: TGTGCCAGCAGCTTAACGGGACAAAATCAGCCCCAGCATTTT; CDR3: CASSLTGQNQPQHF
J: TRBJ2-2; size: -; V: TRBV10-1; D: -; DNA: TGCGCCAGCAGTGAATTTAGGGTTGGGGGCACCGGGGAGCTGTTTTTT; CDR3: CASSEFRVGGTGELFF
J: TRBJ2-2; size: once; V: TRBV20-1; D: -; DNA: TGCAGTGCTGCTAGGGGGGACACCGGGGAGCTGTTTTTT; CDR3: CSAARGDTGELFF
J: TRBJ2-7; size: -; V: TRBV5-1; D: -; DNA: TGCGCCAGCAGCTTGAGAACAGCTTCCTACAATGAGCAGTACTTC; CDR3: CASSLRTASYNEQYF
J: TRBJ2-7; size: -; V: TRBV25-1; D: -; DNA: TGTGCCAGCAGCAGAGGACAGTGGGGATCCTACGAGCAGTACTTC; CDR3: CASSRGQWGSYEQYF
J: TRBJ2-6; size: -; V: TRBV5-1; D: TRBD1; DNA: TGCGCCAGCAGCACGGACAGGCGGCCGTCTGGGGCCAACGTCCTGACTTTC; CDR3: CASSTDRRPSGANVLTF
J: TRBJ2-3; size: few; V: TRBV27; D: -; DNA: TGTGCCAGCAGACTCTCTGGAGCAGATACGCAGTATTTT; CDR3: CASRLSGADTQYF
J: TRBJ1-5; size: -; V: TRBV7-9; D: TRBD1; DNA: TGTGCCAGCAGCTCGACGGACAGGGGGCGAAGCAATCAGCCCCAGCATTTT; CDR3: CASSSTDRGRSNQPQHF
J: TRBJ2-7; size: -; V: TRBV6-1; D: -; DNA: TGTGCCAGCAGTGCTTCAGGGGCGATCTACGAGCAGTACTTC; CDR3: CASSASGAIYEQYF
J: TRBJ2-7; size: -; V: TRBV29-1; D: TRBD2; DNA: TGCAGCGTTGAAGGTGGGGGGGACGAGCAGTACTTC; CDR3: CSVEGGGDEQYF
J: TRBJ1-2; size: -; V: TRBV6-1; D: -; DNA: TGTGCCAGCAGAGCAGGGTTACTTGGCTACACCTTC; CDR3: CASRAGLLGYTF
J: TRBJ2-5; size: -; V: TRBV2; D: -; DNA: TGTGCCAGCAGTGTCGGGATAAGTCGGCGGGCCACTATGTGGGAGACCCAGTACTTC; CDR3: CASSVGISRRATMWETQYF
J: TRBJ2-5; size: -; V: TRBV7-2; D: TRBD2; DNA: TGTGCCAGCAGCCCCGGGACTAGATTAGAGACCCAGTACTTC; CDR3: CASSPGTRLETQYF
J: TRBJ2-1; size: few; V: TRBV5-5; D: -; DNA: TGTGCCAGCAGCTTGGGGGCGATGCTGGGAAATGAGCAGTTCTTC; CDR3: CASSLGAMLGNEQFF
J: TRBJ2-3; size: -; V: TRBV20-1; D: -; DNA: TGCAGTGCTTCCGCGGTAGATACGCAGTATTTT; CDR3: CSASAVDTQYF
J: TRBJ2-7; size: -; V: TRBV29-1; D: -; DNA: TGCAGCGTTGGACACGTTCGACAAGAGATCCAGTACTTC; CDR3: CSVGHVRQEIQYF
J: TRBJ2-7; size: -; V: TRBV28; D: -; DNA: TGTGCCAGCAGTTTGCAGCTGAGGGCAGGACCATTAAGCTACGAGCAGTACTTC; CDR3: CASSLQLRAGPLSYEQYF
J: TRBJ1-4; size: few; V: TRBV9; D: -; DNA: TGTGCCAGCAGCGTGGACCCCGCAACAAATGAAAAACTGTTTTTT; CDR3: CASSVDPATNEKLFF
J: TRBJ2-1; size: -; V: TRBV6-6; D: -; DNA: TGTGCCAGCAGGGACCCCGGAGGGAGCAATGAGCAGTTCTTC; CDR3: CASRDPGGSNEQFF
J: TRBJ2-3; size: few; V: TRBV12-3/TRBV12-4; D: TRBD1; DNA: TGTGCCAGCAGGGGGACAGGTTCGCGGTGGTACAGATACGCGTATTTT; CDR3: CASRGTGSRWYRYAYF
J: TRBJ2-1; size: -; V: TRBV7-9; D: -; DNA: TGTGCCAGCAGCTCGACAGTCCCCCGAAGCAATGAGCAGTTCTTC; CDR3: CASSSTVPRSNEQFF
J: TRBJ2-1; size: -; V: TRBV24-1; D: TRBD2; DNA: TGTGCCACCAGCCCCGGCGTTAGCGGGATCGATGAGCAGTTCTTC; CDR3: CATSPGVSGIDEQFF
J: TRBJ2-1; size: -; V: TRBV5-1; D: TRBD2; DNA: TGCGCCAGCAGCTTGGGGTCTTCGGGGGGGGTCTCCTACAATGAGCAGTTCTTC; CDR3: CASSLGSSGGVSYNEQFF
J: TRBJ1-1; size: few; V: TRBV18; D: -; DNA: TGTGCCAGCTCACCACTGGCAGAAGGAACCACTGAAGCTTTCTTT; CDR3: CASSPLAEGTTEAFF
J: TRBJ2-1; size: -; V: TRBV27; D: TRBD2; DNA: TGTGCCAGCAGCTCTGGCGGGAGGGCCTCCTACAATGAGCAGTTCTTC; CDR3: CASSSGGRASYNEQFF
J: TRBJ1-6; size: -; V: TRBV6-1; D: TRBD1; DNA: TGTGCCAGCAGTGGGGGACAGAGGTATAATTCACCCCTCCACTTT; CDR3: CASSGGQRYNSPLHF
J: TRBJ2-7; size: few; V: TRBV2; D: TRBD2; DNA: TGTGCCAGCGGGAGGGACGAGCAGTACTTC; CDR3: CASGRDEQYF
J: TRBJ1-2; size: -; V: TRBV20-1; D: TRBD1; DNA: TGCAGTGCTAGGGACAGGAAAAGCGGCTACACCTTC; CDR3: CSARDRKSGYTF
J: TRBJ2-1; size: -; V: TRBV7-2; D: -; DNA: TGTGCCAGCAGCTTAGCGCGGTCATCTAATGAGCAGTTCTTC; CDR3: CASSLARSSNEQFF
J: TRBJ1-2; size: -; V: TRBV24-1; D: -; DNA: TGTGCCACCAGCGGCCGAGGGGAGCCCTATGGCTACACCTTC; CDR3: CATSGRGEPYGYTF
J: TRBJ2-7; size: -; V: TRBV24-1; D: -; DNA: TGTGCCACCAGTAACGCTAACTCCTACGAGCAGTACTTC; CDR3: CATSNANSYEQYF
J: TRBJ2-1; size: -; V: TRBV7-9; D: -; DNA: TGTGCCAGCAGCCCTAGGGTTGGGGCGGGCATGGTCTACAATGAGCAGTTCTTC; CDR3: CASSPRVGAGMVYNEQFF
J: TRBJ2-5; size: few; V: TRBV4-2; D: -; DNA: TGTGCCAGCAGCCAAGTGAGGGCAGGAGGGGAGACCCAGTACTTC; CDR3: CASSQVRAGGETQYF
J: TRBJ1-2; size: -; V: TRBV27; D: -; DNA: TGTGCCAGCAGTCCTAAGGACGGACCCTATGGCTACACCTTC; CDR3: CASSPKDGPYGYTF
J: TRBJ1-1; size: -; V: TRBV20-1; D: -; DNA: TGCAGCGCTTCCCTAGCTTTCTTT; CDR3: CSASLAFF
J: TRBJ1-5; size: -; V: TRBV7-9; D: TRBD1; DNA: TGTGCCAGCAGGGGACAGGGGCTTTATCAGCCCCAGCATTTT; CDR3: CASRGQGLYQPQHF
J: TRBJ1-2; size: few; V: TRBV7-2; D: -; DNA: TGTGCCAGCAGCCCGGACAGACTCTATGGCTACACCTTC; CDR3: CASSPDRLYGYTF
J: TRBJ2-1; size: -; V: TRBV7-9; D: -; DNA: TGTGCCAGCAGCAATACTCCTTTGACCTACAATGAGCAGTTCTTC; CDR3: CASSNTPLTYNEQFF
J: TRBJ1-5; size: -; V: TRBV20-1; D: -; DNA: TGCAGTGCTACCAATAGCAATCAGCCCCAGCATTTT; CDR3: CSATNSNQPQHF
J: TRBJ2-1; size: few; V: TRBV14; D: TRBD2; DNA: TGTGCCAGCAGCCTCTGGACTAGCGGGAGTAGCTATGAGCAGTTCTTC; CDR3: CASSLWTSGSSYEQFF